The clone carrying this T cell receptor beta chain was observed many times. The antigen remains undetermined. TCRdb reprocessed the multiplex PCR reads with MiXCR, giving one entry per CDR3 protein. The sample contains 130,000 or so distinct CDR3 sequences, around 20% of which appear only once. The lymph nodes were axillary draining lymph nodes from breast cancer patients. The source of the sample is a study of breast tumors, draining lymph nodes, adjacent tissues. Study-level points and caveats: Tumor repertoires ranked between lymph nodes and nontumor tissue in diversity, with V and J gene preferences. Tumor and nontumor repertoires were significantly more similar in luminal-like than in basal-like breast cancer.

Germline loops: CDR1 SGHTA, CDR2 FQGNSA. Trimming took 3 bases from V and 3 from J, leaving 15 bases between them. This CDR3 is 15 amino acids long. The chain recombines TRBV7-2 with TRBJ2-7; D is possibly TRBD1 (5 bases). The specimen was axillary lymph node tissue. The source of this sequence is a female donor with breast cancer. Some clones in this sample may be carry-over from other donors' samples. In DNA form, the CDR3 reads TGTGCCAGCAGCTTTTATCTGGGGCAAGACTACGAGCAGTACTTC. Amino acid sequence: CASSFYLGQDYEQYF. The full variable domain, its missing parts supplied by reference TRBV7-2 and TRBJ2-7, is GAGVSQSPSNKVTEKGKDVELRCDPISGHTALYWYRQSLGQGLEFLIYFQGNSAPDKSGLPSDRFSAERTGGSVSTLTIQRTQQEDSAVYLCASSFYLGQDYEQYFGPGTRLTVT.